What follows are 30 T cell receptor beta chains derived from one specimen sequenced in a study of shared clonotypes between healthy human individuals. Profiling relied on immunoSEQ multiplex PCR, and the TCRdb table lists in-frame clones only, not all of them. The profile shows some 490,000 clones, around 73% of them singletons. Sequenced: PBMCs. The receptors here all came from a woman aged 40 to 50 in good health. Some clones in this sample may be carry-over from other donors' samples.

This clone was counted only a few times. The chain links TRBV11-3 to TRBJ2-5; 7 nucleotides line up with TRBD1. J gave up 2 bases and V 5 bases, and 8 bases lay outside the gene matches. Germline V gene sequence: CDR1 SGHNT, CDR2 YENEEA. The CDR3 has 15 amino acids. CDR3 amino acids: CASSPGDSGQETQYF. In nucleotides, the CDR3 is TGTGCCAGCAGCCCCGGGGACAGCGGACAAGAGACCCAGTACTTC.

This clone has at least ten counts. This sequence joins TRBV10-3 and TRBJ2-7; 8 nucleotides line up with TRBD2. The CDR3 is 15 residues long. The V segment lost 3 bases and the J segment 0 bases; nucleotides outside the gene matches: 4. Germline CDR1 and CDR2: ENHRY and SYGVKD. CDR3 in DNA: TGTGCCATCAGTGACACTAGCGGAAACTCCTACGAGCAGTACTTC. Its translation: CAISDTSGNSYEQYF.

In this sample, this clone turned up many times. The chain recombines TRBV29-1 with TRBJ1-1, with 7 bases fitting TRBD1. The germline gives CDR1 SQVTM, CDR2 ANQGSEA. The CDR3 contains 15 residues. J gave up 0 bases and V 4 bases, and 8 bases lay outside the gene matches. Here the CDR3 DNA reads TGCAGCGTTGGGGCATACAGGGGCATGAACACTGAAGCTTTCTTT. Translating gives CSVGAYRGMNTEAFF. Variable domain in full (rest from reference TRBV29-1 and TRBJ1-1): SAVISQKPSRDICQRGTSLTIQCQVDSQVTMMFWYRQQPGQSLTLIATANQGSEATYESGFVIDKFPISRPNLTFSTLTVSNMSPEDSSIYLCSVGAYRGMNTEAFFGQGTRLTVV.

About this clone: Other nucleotide sequences in the sample specify the same CDR3. The chain uses TRBV7-3 and TRBJ2-1; tentative D call: TRBD2 (6 bases). The CDR3 is 13 amino acids. Germline CDR1 reads SGHTA; CDR2 reads FQGTGA. Between the trimmed V and J ends, which lost 2 bases and 4 bases, there was a span of 6 bases. The CDR3 here is CASSLGTYNEQFF. CDR3 DNA: TGTGCCAGCAGCTTAGGGACTTACAATGAGCAGTTCTTC.

This clone occurred many times. The J gene is TRBJ2-5, the V gene TRBV5-4; 11 nucleotides line up with TRBD2. Germline V gives CDR1 SGHNT, CDR2 YYREEE (reference sequence). After removal of 0 bases from V and 2 bases from J, the junction contained 3 bases not matched to a gene. This CDR3 is 16 amino acids long. The CDR3 loop is CASSLVASGGQETQYF. The CDR3 DNA is TGTGCCAGCAGCTTGGTGGCTAGCGGGGGGCAAGAGACCCAGTACTTC.

V usage is TRBV7-9 and J usage is TRBJ2-5; no clear D. CDR3 length equals 12 residues. Per germline, CDR1 SEHNR and CDR2 FQNEAQ (reference sequence). V was trimmed by 3 bases and J by 5 bases, leaving 7 bases between them. The CDR3 loop reads CASSFVGETQYF. For the CDR3, the DNA is TGTGCCAGCAGCTTCGTCGGGGAGACCCAGTACTTC.

The rearrangement links TRBV6-1 to TRBJ1-5; 8 bases are a match to TRBD1. There are 19 residues in the CDR3. The ends lost 6 bases at V and 5 bases at J; junction bases unmatched: 21. In germline, CDR1 is MNHNS, CDR2 SASEGT. CDR3 bases: TGTGCCAGCAGCGAACAGGCTGGGACAGGTTTTACTGGTTATCAGCCCCAGCATTTT. This gives the protein CASSEQAGTGFTGYQPQHF.

This chain joins TRBV11-2 and TRBJ2-7, with 7 bases matching TRBD1. V was pared by 5 bases and J by 6 bases, with 7 bases of the junction left unmatched. Germline CDR1 is SGHAT and CDR2 is FQNNGV. The CDR3 consists of 13 residues. The CDR3 spells CASSDGTVAEQYF. The CDR3 coding sequence is TGTGCCAGCAGCGACGGGACAGTCGCCGAGCAGTACTTC.

The chain has TRBV5-1 and TRBJ1-4, with TRBD1 as a possible D gene (6 bases). Germline V gives CDR1 SGHRS, CDR2 YFSETQ. This CDR3 contains 15 residues. The V end was cut by 0 bases, the J end by 6 bases, with 12 bases between. The CDR3 nucleotides are TGCGCCAGCAGCTTGGGGACAGTAGGGGATGAAAAACTGTTTTTT. It yields the protein CASSLGTVGDEKLFF.

The chain has TRBV19 and TRBJ1-5; D might be TRBD1 (5 bases). Germline loops: CDR1 LNHDA, CDR2 SQIVND (reference sequence). CDR3 size: 15 residues. V was cut by 4 bases and J by 0 bases, with 10 bases left in between. The CDR3 region is CASSSEGYSNQPQHF. The CDR3 DNA is TGTGCCAGTAGTAGCGAGGGGTATAGCAATCAGCCCCAGCATTTT.

This chain links TRBV28 with TRBJ1-5, with D unclear. There are 17 residues in the CDR3. V was shortened by 7 bases and J by 1 base, with 20 bases between the two germline ends. The germline gives CDR1 MDHEN, CDR2 SYDVKM. In DNA, the CDR3 is TGTGCCAGCATCTCGACCGTGGCAGGAAGGAGCAATCAGCCCCAGCATTTT. Translating gives CASISTVAGRSNQPQHF.

A note on this clone: The junction departs from the called germline gene at one end, perhaps through a read error. The V gene is TRBV19, the J gene TRBJ2-5, with D possibly matching TRBD2 (5 bases). CDR3 size: 14 residues. Germline V gene data show CDR1 as LNHDA and CDR2 as SQIVND (reference sequence). CDR3 in amino acids: CASSRRNPTETQYF. The CDR3 coding sequence is TGTGCCAGCAGTAGGAGGAACCCTACGGAGACCCAGTACTTC.

The chain is built from TRBV11-2 and TRBJ1-4; TRBD1 agrees at 7 bases. The CDR3 is made up of 14 amino acids. CDR1 SGHAT and CDR2 FQNNGV come from the germline V gene. Unmatched junction bases numbered 5, after V lost 4 bases and J lost 6 bases. The CDR3 reads CASSSTGQDEKLFF. The CDR3 bases are TGTGCCAGCAGCTCGACAGGGCAGGATGAAAAACTGTTTTTT.

The DNA for the CDR3 is TGTGCCAGCAGTACCACAGGGGGCGTAAGCAATCAGCCCCAGCATTTT. Its protein product is CASSTTGGVSNQPQHF. The J gene is TRBJ1-5, the V gene TRBV27; 9 positions match TRBD1. The V gene's germline CDR1 is MNHEY and CDR2 SMNVEV (reference sequence). The J segment lost 1 base and the V segment lost 5 bases, leaving 6 bases of the junction unmatched. The CDR3 sequence is 16 residues long.

The chain combines TRBV11-2 with TRBJ2-6, with no clear D. CDR1 is SGHAT and CDR2 is FQNNGV in the germline V gene. There are 16 residues in the CDR3. V gave up 5 bases and J gave up 0 bases, with 11 bases separating them. CDR3 nucleotide sequence: TGTGCCAGCAGCCTACTGGTCAGCTCTGGGGCCAACGTCCTGACTTTC. Translating gives CASSLLVSSGANVLTF.

V and J are TRBV28 and TRBJ2-7; the match to TRBD1 covers 11 bases. The CDR3 extends over 16 amino acids. The V and J ends lost 4 bases and 4 bases, in that order; junction bases with no gene match: 9. CDR1 and CDR2 from the germline V gene are MDHEN and SYDVKM. CDR3 nucleotides: TGTGCCAGCAGTTCAACTGGACAGGGGGCTCCATACGAGCAGTACTTC. Its translation is CASSSTGQGAPYEQYF.

This clone was recorded only once. The rearrangement joins TRBV19 to TRBJ2-6; D remains ambiguous. The germline gives CDR1 LNHDA, CDR2 SQIVND (reference sequence). Trimming left V 5 bases short and J 1 base short, with 15 bases between. The CDR3 runs 17 residues. The CDR3 bases are TGTGCCAGTAGTCCTATTGGGCGGAGATCTGGGGCCAACGTCCTGACTTTC. Its translation is CASSPIGRRSGANVLTF.

The CDR3 region has the DNA TGTGCCAGCAGCTACCGGGACGGTGAGCAGTTCTTC. Protein product: CASSYRDGEQFF. The rearrangement joins TRBV7-3 to TRBJ2-1; D might be TRBD1 or TRBD2, each matching 5 bases. The CDR3 has 12 residues. Germline CDR1 is SGHTA and CDR2 is FQGTGA. The V end lost 4 bases, the J end lost 9 bases, and 10 bases lay between the germline ends. Full variable domain (outside the CDR3, taken from reference TRBV7-3 and TRBJ2-1): GAGVSQTPSNKVTEKGKYVELRCDPISGHTALYWYRQSLGQGPEFLIYFQGTGAADDSGLPNDRFFAVRPEGSVSTLKIQRTERGDSAVYLCASSYRDGEQFFGPGTRLTVL.

V gene TRBV21-1 combines with J gene TRBJ2-7; no DNA check was done on the table's D call, TRBD2. TRBV21-1 corresponds to a pseudogene. The CDR3 is made up of 14 amino acids. CDR3 sequence (DNA): TGTGCCAGCAGCAAAGGCGTAGAACTATACGAGCAGTACTTC. This codes for CASSKGVELYEQYF.

This clone occurred once. This chain uses TRBV5-1 with TRBJ2-7; no clear D gene. Germline loops: CDR1 SGHRS, CDR2 YFSETQ. The CDR3 extends over 14 amino acids. Trimming cost V 3 bases and J 0 bases, with 10 bases left between them. CDR3 nucleotides: TGCGCCAGCAGCTCCGGGTCAGTCTCCTACGAGCAGTACTTC. It codes for CASSSGSVSYEQYF.

This clone came up a few times. This chain uses TRBV5-4 with TRBJ2-1; 14 nucleotides agree with TRBD2. Trimming removed 3 bases from V and 5 bases from J; junction bases left unmatched: 4. CDR1 is SGHNT and CDR2 is YYREEE in the germline V gene (reference sequence). The CDR3 spans 16 residues. CDR3 bases: TGTGCCAGCAGCTCCGGGACTAGCGGGAGTCACAATGAGCAGTTCTTC. Its translation is CASSSGTSGSHNEQFF.

The chain is built from TRBV28 and TRBJ1-4; maybe TRBD1 (5 bases). Germline V gene data show CDR1 as MDHEN and CDR2 as SYDVKM. The CDR3 consists of 16 residues. Deletions cut 3 bases from V and 8 bases from J, with 19 bases between. The CDR3 loop reads CASSFSSGSKGEKLFF. The CDR3 nucleotides read TGTGCCAGCAGTTTCTCTTCAGGGTCTAAAGGGGAAAAACTGTTTTTT. The complete variable domain, with remaining parts taken from reference TRBV28 and TRBJ1-4, reads DVKVTQSSRYLVKRTGEKVFLECVQDMDHENMFWYRQDPGLGLRLIYFSYDVKMKEKGDIPEGYSVSREKKERFSLILESASTNQTSMYLCASSFSSGSKGEKLFFGSGTQLSVL.

V and J are TRBV19 and TRBJ2-3; D remains ambiguous. V gave up 6 bases and J gave up 4 bases, with 5 bases separating them. This CDR3 is built from 11 residues. Germline CDR1 and CDR2: LNHDA and SQIVND (reference sequence). The CDR3 spells CASSLADTQYF. The CDR3 DNA is TGTGCCAGTAGCCTAGCAGATACGCAGTATTTT.

The CDR3 DNA is TGTGCCAGCAGCTACGGTAATGAAAAACTGTTTTTT. It encodes CASSYGNEKLFF. The J gene is TRBJ1-4, the V gene TRBV5-8; the D is unclear. This CDR3 comprises 12 residues. Germline V lookup: CDR1 SGHTS, CDR2 YDEGEE. V was shortened by 3 bases and J by 4 bases, with 4 bases between the two germline ends. The full variable domain, its missing parts supplied by reference TRBV5-8 and TRBJ1-4, is EAGVTQSPTHLIKTRGQQATLRCSPISGHTSVYWYQQALGLGLQFLLWYDEGEERNRGNFPPRFSGRQFPNYSSELNVNALELEDSALYLCASSYGNEKLFFGSGTQLSVL.

The rearrangement uses TRBV28 and TRBJ2-1, with 13 bases lining up with TRBD2. The ends lost 7 bases at V and 8 bases at J; junction bases unmatched: 8. The CDR3 is 15 residues long. From germline, CDR1 is MDHEN and CDR2 SYDVKM. CDR3 region: CASKGRTSGRYEQFF. Here the CDR3 DNA reads TGTGCCAGCAAAGGTAGGACTAGCGGGAGATATGAGCAGTTCTTC.

This clone was counted only a few times. The chain is built from TRBV5-1 and TRBJ2-7, with 7 nucleotides matching TRBD2. This CDR3 has 13 residues. V was clipped by 7 bases and J by 1 base; unmatched bases: 5. Germline CDR1 is SGHRS and CDR2 is YFSETQ. In DNA, the CDR3 is TGCGCCAGCCGCAAGGGAGGGTCCTACGAGCAGTACTTC. Encoded protein: CASRKGGSYEQYF.

This rearrangement joins TRBV11-2 to TRBJ2-5, with D unclear. The CDR3 is 14 amino acids. V was shortened by 1 base and J by 2 bases, with 8 bases between the two germline ends. Looked up from germline, CDR1 is SGHAT and CDR2 is FQNNGV. The CDR3: CASSLGGLQETQYF. CDR3 nucleotides: TGTGCCAGCAGCTTAGGTGGGTTACAAGAGACCCAGTACTTC.

This clone was detected only once. The V and J genes are TRBV6-6 and TRBJ2-7; TRBD1 matches at 8 bases. The V gene's germline CDR1 is MNHNY and CDR2 SVGAGI (reference sequence). After removal of 0 bases from V and 3 bases from J, the junction contained 4 bases not matched to a gene. This CDR3 region has 15 residues. CDR3 nucleotide sequence: TGTGCCAGCAGTTACTCGGGACAGGTTTTCTACGAGCAGTACTTC. It is translated as CASSYSGQVFYEQYF.

Details on this clone: A far larger clone is a single base away, which makes a read error likely. This rearrangement joins TRBV7-9 to TRBJ2-7, with 7 bases matching TRBD2. CDR3 length: 15 amino acids. The trim removed 1 base at V and 6 bases at J, leaving 9 bases unmatched. From germline, CDR1 is SEHNR and CDR2 FQNEAQ (reference sequence). The CDR3 sequence: CASSLGGGSLGEQYF. The CDR3 region has the DNA TGTGCCAGCAGCTTAGGCGGGGGATCGCTCGGCGAGCAGTACTTC.

The chain uses TRBV28 and TRBJ1-5; 7 nucleotides agree with TRBD1. After removal of 2 bases from V and 9 bases from J, the junction contained 7 bases not matched to a gene. The CDR3 is 14 amino acids. The germline V gene has CDR1 MDHEN and CDR2 SYDVKM. The CDR3 sequence is CASSLRDSPWPQHF. CDR3 DNA: TGTGCCAGCAGTTTAAGGGACAGCCCCTGGCCCCAGCATTTT.